The 24 T cell receptor beta chains reported below all come from one sample, sequenced in a study of cytomegalovirus exposure and HLA in healthy donors (dated by TCRdb to about 2017). The receptor library was made with the immunoSEQ multiplex PCR assay. TCRdb retrieved this table from immuneACCESS and kept in-frame rearrangements only. Not all clones are present; in checked studies, unresolved V genes account for under half, and no reason is known for the remainder. Recorded for this sample are about 200,000 clones; roughly 81% of them occurred a single time. The ten largest clones add up to 1% to 1.5% of the sample. Input material: PBMCs. These receptor sequences come from a woman aged 25 to 45 in good health and CMV-seronegative.

The chain recombines TRBV7-8 with TRBJ2-1, with D maybe TRBD1 (6 bases). There are 14 residues in the CDR3. Germline values: CDR1 SGHVS, CDR2 FQNEAQ. The germline V and J ends were trimmed by 7 bases and 2 bases, with 12 bases remaining between them. The CDR3 spells CASNLQGPYNEQFF. CDR3 nucleotides: TGTGCCAGCAACCTACAGGGTCCCTACAATGAGCAGTTCTTC. Complete variable domain (other parts from reference TRBV7-8 and TRBJ2-1): GAGVSQSPRYKVAKRGQDVALRCDPISGHVSLFWYQQALGQGPEFLTYFQNEAQLDKSGLPSDRFFAERPEGSVSTLKIQRTQQEDSAVYLCASNLQGPYNEQFFGPGTRLTVL.

This rearrangement joins TRBV21-1 to TRBJ2-1; no DNA check was done on the table's D call, TRBD2. TRBV21-1 is shown as a pseudogene. The length of the CDR3 is 12 residues. The CDR3 region is CATPGRDNEQFF. Here the CDR3 DNA reads TGTGCCACCCCTGGGCGGGACAATGAGCAGTTCTTC.

There are a few counts of this clone. The chain recombines TRBV11-2 with TRBJ1-5, with D tentatively TRBD1 (6 bases). CDR1 is SGHAT, CDR2 FQNNGV, per germline. CDR3 length: 14 amino acids. V lost 3 bases and J 6 bases, leaving 12 bases between the germline ends. CDR3 bases: TGTGCCAGCAGCTTCACAGGGAATGGTCAGCCCCAGCATTTT. As protein: CASSFTGNGQPQHF.

This sequence joins TRBV28 and TRBJ1-5; possible D gene TRBD1, 6 bases. With 5 bases removed from V and 1 base from J, the gap between germline ends came to 15 bases. The CDR3 is 16 residues long. Germline V gene sequence: CDR1 MDHEN, CDR2 SYDVKM. CDR3 sequence (DNA): TGTGCCAGCAGTCCCCGCGGGGGGGCAAGCAATCAGCCCCAGCATTTT. Translating it yields CASSPRGGASNQPQHF.

This clone was found a few times. Within the sample, other DNA sequences also encode this same CDR3. V usage is TRBV5-1 and J usage is TRBJ1-1; 7 bases agree with TRBD1. CDR1 and CDR2 (germline): SGHRS, YFSETQ. This CDR3 is built from 14 residues. Trimming took 3 bases from V and 1 from J; bases not matched to a gene: 3. For the CDR3, the DNA is TGCGCCAGCAGCTCACGACAGGGGAACACTGAAGCTTTCTTT. Translating gives CASSSRQGNTEAFF. Full variable domain (rest looked up from reference TRBV5-1 and TRBJ1-1): KAGVTQTPRYLIKTRGQQVTLSCSPISGHRSVSWYQQTPGQGLQFLFEYFSETQRNKGNFPGRFSGRQFSNSRSEMNVSTLELGDSALYLCASSSRQGNTEAFFGQGTRLTVV.

This clone was observed once. This chain joins TRBV5-1 and TRBJ2-3, with TRBD2 matching 11 bases. The CDR3 is made up of 15 amino acids. CDR1 is SGHRS and CDR2 is YFSETQ in the germline V gene. J lost 14 bases, V lost 4 bases, and 15 bases had no gene match. The CDR3 nucleotides read TGCGCCAGCAGCCTCCCGGGACTAGCGGAGGGCGGCCTGTATTTT. Protein product: CASSLPGLAEGGLYF.

This chain joins TRBV6-5 and TRBJ1-2; the D gene is possibly TRBD1 (5 bases). Trimming stripped 2 bases from V and 7 bases from J, with 17 bases between. The CDR3 has 15 residues. The germline CDR1 and CDR2 sequences are MNHEY and SVGAGI. CDR3 sequence (DNA): TGTGCCAGCAGTTACCATAATTCAGGCCAGGGTGGCTACACCTTC. Translated, it gives CASSYHNSGQGGYTF.

In this sample, this clone turned up once. The chain couples TRBV28 to TRBJ2-1; 7 bases are a match to TRBD1. The ends lost 5 bases at V and 4 bases at J; junction bases unmatched: 14. Looked up from germline, CDR1 is MDHEN and CDR2 is SYDVKM. The CDR3 covers 17 residues. Written as DNA, the CDR3 is TGTGCCAGCAGTCCTCCAGGGGGATCACCCTCGTACAATGAGCAGTTCTTC. Translating gives CASSPPGGSPSYNEQFF.

The chain couples TRBV12-5 to TRBJ2-7, with 9 bases aligning to TRBD2. The CDR3 loop spans 17 amino acids. CDR1 is LGHNT, CDR2 FRNRAP, per germline. V shed 0 bases and J 7 bases; nucleotides not matched to a gene: 13. This CDR3 is CASGLVGFRREGLEQYF. In DNA, the CDR3 is TGTGCTAGTGGTTTGGTAGGGTTTCGGCGGGAGGGCCTGGAGCAGTACTTC.

The chain employs TRBV6-5 and TRBJ1-5, with D unresolved. Per germline, CDR1 MNHEY and CDR2 SVGAGI. Trimming pared 6 bases from V and 4 bases from J, leaving 10 bases between. This CDR3 has 13 residues. CDR3 coding DNA: TGTGCCAGCAGGCCTGCTAAAAATCAGCCCCAGCATTTT. This encodes CASRPAKNQPQHF.

CDR3: CAWSVSLQVRNTEAFF. The DNA of the CDR3 is TGTGCCTGGAGTGTATCCCTTCAGGTTAGGAACACTGAAGCTTTCTTT. The J gene is TRBJ1-1, the V gene TRBV30; D remains unclear. This CDR3 is 16 amino acids long. From germline, CDR1 is GTSNPN and CDR2 SVGIG (reference sequence). The V and J ends lost 0 bases and 1 base respectively, with 15 bases between them.

This clone was seen a handful of times. The rearrangement joins TRBV18 to TRBJ1-5, with D perhaps TRBD1 (5 bases). V gave up 6 bases and J gave up 16 bases, with 22 bases separating them. The germline V gene has CDR1 KGHSH and CDR2 LQKENI. The CDR3 totals 13 residues. CDR3 in DNA: TGTGCCAGCTCCCTGGCCCCTGGTGGCCAGGGACATTTT. Translation gives CASSLAPGGQGHF.

The chain joins TRBV27 to TRBJ2-7, with D possibly being TRBD2 (5 bases). The CDR3 consists of 13 residues. Trimming removed 3 bases from V and 2 bases from J, with 8 bases in between. Germline V gene lookup returns CDR1 MNHEY and CDR2 SMNVEV (reference sequence). The CDR3 DNA follows: TGTGCCAGCAGTTTGCGGGTAACCTACGAGCAGTACTTC. Its protein product is CASSLRVTYEQYF.

The rearrangement links TRBV6-6 to TRBJ2-1; weak D call: TRBD2 (7 bases). Germline V lookup: CDR1 MNHNY, CDR2 SVGAGI (reference sequence). The V end lost 2 bases, the J end lost 0 bases, and 11 bases lay between the germline ends. The CDR3 spans 16 residues. In DNA form, the CDR3 reads TGTGCCAGCAGTTACAAGAGGGGGGGCTCCTACAATGAGCAGTTCTTC. It specifies CASSYKRGGSYNEQFF.

The chain recombines TRBV23-1 with TRBJ2-7; 7 bases map to TRBD1. TRBV23-1 is an ORF, with its function uncertain. The CDR3 loop spans 16 amino acids. J lost 1 base, V lost 8 bases, and 14 bases had no gene match. The CDR3 loop is CASLPKGQGDSYEQYF. CDR3 nucleotide sequence: TGCGCCAGCCTCCCTAAAGGGCAGGGGGATTCCTACGAGCAGTACTTC.

The table lists this clone with a count of one. The gene calls are TRBV29-1 and TRBJ2-7, with 9 bases matching TRBD1. CDR3 size: 12 residues. The germline gives CDR1 SQVTM, CDR2 ANQGSEA. V lost 6 bases, J lost 7 bases, and 7 bases stayed unmatched. In DNA form, the CDR3 reads TGCAGCGTGGGGGGACAGGGCGATGAGCAGTACTTC. Protein product: CSVGGQGDEQYF.

The chain uses TRBV9 and TRBJ2-2; 7 bases align to TRBD1. Per the germline V gene, CDR1 is SGDLS and CDR2 is YYNGEE. The CDR3 covers 16 residues. With 0 bases clipped from V and 6 bases from J, the junction kept 8 bases outside the gene matches. The CDR3 region has the DNA TGTGCCAGCAGCGTAGCTGGGGCAGGGGGAGCCGGGGAGCTGTTTTTT. This translates into CASSVAGAGGAGELFF.

The genes are TRBV6-1 and TRBJ2-2; D not certain. The CDR3 loop spans 14 amino acids. Trimming took 8 bases from V and 3 from J, leaving 13 bases between them. Germline CDR1 is MNHNS and CDR2 is SASEGT. The DNA for the CDR3 is TGTGCCAGCTTCTTGGTCGAGGACACCGGGGAGCTGTTTTTT. It codes for CASFLVEDTGELFF.

The chain carries TRBV5-1 and TRBJ1-2; 11 bases fit TRBD1. J lost 8 bases, V lost 0 bases, and 6 bases had no gene match. Germline V gene sequence: CDR1 SGHRS, CDR2 YFSETQ. The CDR3 is 15 amino acids. CDR3 DNA: TGCGCCAGCAGCTTGGGGGACAGGGGGACGGAAGGCTACACCTTC. This codes for CASSLGDRGTEGYTF.

CDR3 DNA: TGTGCCTGGAGTGCAGGGCATAGAGATACGCAGTATTTT. As protein: CAWSAGHRDTQYF. V gene TRBV30 combines with J gene TRBJ2-3; perhaps TRBD1 as D (5 bases). The V end was cut by 1 base, the J end by 5 bases, with 10 bases between. This CDR3 region has 13 residues. Germline V CDR1 and CDR2: GTSNPN, SVGIG (reference sequence).

This clone has just a few counts. The chain carries TRBV7-2 and TRBJ2-1, with 9 bases aligning to TRBD2. Germline values: CDR1 SGHTA, CDR2 FQGNSA. Trimming at V came to 1 base and at J to 7 bases, leaving 5 bases not matched to a gene. The CDR3 is made up of 15 amino acids. The DNA of the CDR3 is TGTGCCAGCAGCTTAGTGGCGGGAGGGGGTAATGAGCAGTTCTTC. It is translated as CASSLVAGGGNEQFF.

The V and J genes are TRBV28 and TRBJ2-7; 10 bases map to TRBD1. From germline, CDR1 is MDHEN and CDR2 SYDVKM. This CDR3 comprises 14 residues. Unmatched junction bases numbered 6, after V lost 8 bases and J lost 2 bases. CDR3 in DNA: TGTGCCAGCCTTCCCGGGACAGGGGCCTACGAGCAGTACTTC. Amino acid sequence: CASLPGTGAYEQYF.

The V call is TRBV5-1, the J call TRBJ2-1, with TRBD2 matching 10 bases. CDR1 SGHRS and CDR2 YFSETQ come from the germline V gene. J gave up 6 bases and V 1 base, and 7 bases lay outside the gene matches. The CDR3 is 16 residues long. CDR3 sequence (DNA): TGCGCCAGCAGCTTGCCTGCCGGGACTAGCGTCAATGAGCAGTTCTTC. Translation gives CASSLPAGTSVNEQFF.

The chain uses TRBV30 and TRBJ1-4; 7 bases are shared with TRBD1. There are 14 residues in the CDR3. The V gene end was trimmed by 0 bases and the J gene end by 8 bases; junction bases not matched to a gene: 6. The germline V gene encodes CDR1 GTSNPN and CDR2 SVGIG (reference sequence). CDR3 DNA sequence: TGTGCCTGGAGTGTAGGGGACAGTAAAGAAAAACTGTTTTTT. Its translation: CAWSVGDSKEKLFF. Variable domain in full (rest from reference TRBV30 and TRBJ1-4): SQTIHQWPATLVQPVGSPLSLECTVEGTSNPNLYWYRQAAGRGLQLLFYSVGIGQISSEVPQNLSASRPQDRQFILSSKKLLLSDSGFYLCAWSVGDSKEKLFFGSGTQLSVL.